This TCR beta chain is drawn from a study of blood T cell repertoires in COVID-19. Overall study context: Acute-phase and convalescent COVID-19 samples originated in the United States, Italy and Spain.

The assay was immunoSEQ multiplex PCR, and TCRdb's table has in-frame clones only and misses some. The sample records fewer than 200,000 clones, over 75% being singletons. The germline gives CDR1 LNHDA, CDR2 SQIVND (reference sequence). This CDR3 comprises 14 residues. V lost 3 bases to trimming and J lost 1 base, with 9 bases between them. Sequenced input: peripheral blood. The origin of this receptor is a man in his forties with active or convalescent COVID-19. This sequence joins TRBV19 and TRBJ1-1; no clear D gene. The CDR3 DNA reads TGTGCCAGTAGTATGAAACGGGGGAACACTGAAGCTTTCTTT. Translated: CASSMKRGNTEAFF. The entire variable domain, with the rest obtained from reference TRBV19 and TRBJ1-1, is as follows: DGGITQSPKYLFRKEGQNVTLSCEQNLNHDAMYWYRQDPGQGLRLIYYSQIVNDFQKGDIAEGYSVSREKKESFPLTVTSAQKNPTAFYLCASSMKRGNTEAFFGQGTRLTVV.